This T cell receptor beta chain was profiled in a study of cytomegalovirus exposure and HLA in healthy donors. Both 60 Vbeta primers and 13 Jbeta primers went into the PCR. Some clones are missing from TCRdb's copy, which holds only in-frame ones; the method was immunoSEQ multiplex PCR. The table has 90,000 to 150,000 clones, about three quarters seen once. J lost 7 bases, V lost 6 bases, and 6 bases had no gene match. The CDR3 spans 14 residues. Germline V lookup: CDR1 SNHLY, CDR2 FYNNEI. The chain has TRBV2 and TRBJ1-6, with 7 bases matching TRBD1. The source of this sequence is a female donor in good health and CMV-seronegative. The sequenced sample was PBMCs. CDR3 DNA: TGTGCCAGCAGGCCGGGACAGCTGAATTCACCCCTCCACTTT. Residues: CASRPGQLNSPLHF.